What follows describes a single TCR beta chain. The data were taken from a study of identical twins. This CDR3 comprises 21 residues. V shed 2 bases, J shed 0 bases, and the junction held 14 bases outside the gene matches. The germline V gene has CDR1 MNHEY and CDR2 SVGAGI. A universal primer site was created by template switching, with the cDNA bearing unique molecular identifiers. A single record per CDR3 protein comes from TCRdb applying MiXCR to the 5' RACE reads. The repertoire holds 1.5 million to 2 million distinct CDR3 sequences, more than 30% seen once, with 0.25% to 0.3% in the top ten. The receptor was derived from a newborn girl in good health. The sequencing input was cord blood. V gene TRBV6-5 combines with J gene TRBJ2-3; 13 positions match TRBD2. Here the CDR3 DNA reads TGTGCCAGCAGTTACCTTAGACTAGCGGGAGGTCACATTACTAGCACAGATACGCAGTATTTT. Translating it yields CASSYLRLAGGHITSTDTQYF.